The 15 T cell receptor beta chains below come from one sample, sequenced in a study of T cells in Graves' hyperthyroidism and ophthalmopathy. Amplified TCR beta CDR3 regions derived from RNA transcripts. The primer set for the first-round RT-PCR of the TCR CDR3 was HTBI. TCRdb fed the multiplex PCR reads into MiXCR, producing one record per CDR3 protein. The table records around 420,000 distinct CDR3 sequences, approximately 15% of them present only once. The specimen sequenced was blood. Every receptor here comes from a young woman with Graves' hyperthyroidism.

This clonotype appeared many times. The rearrangement joins TRBV30 to TRBJ1-1; D may be TRBD1 (6 bases). Per the germline V gene, CDR1 is GTSNPN and CDR2 is SVGIG (reference sequence). Trimming left V 4 bases short and J 10 bases short, with 10 bases between. The CDR3 covers 10 residues. The CDR3 loop reads CAWIQGPAFF. In DNA, the CDR3 is TGTGCCTGGATCCAGGGGCCAGCTTTCTTT.

This clonotype was detected many times. This rearrangement joins TRBV7-3 to TRBJ2-1; D might be TRBD2 (5 bases). Deletions cut 4 bases from V and 6 bases from J, with 16 bases between. CDR3 length: 15 residues. CDR1 SGHTA and CDR2 FQGTGA come from the germline V gene. CDR3 DNA sequence: TGTGCCAGCAGCTCATCCGGGATACGGGGCAATGAGCAGTTCTTC. Protein: CASSSSGIRGNEQFF.

The table lists this clonotype with many counts. V gene TRBV12-3 or TRBV12-4 combines with J gene TRBJ2-1; D perhaps matches TRBD2 (6 bases). The CDR3 consists of 16 residues. Trimming cost V 5 bases and J 0 bases, with 14 bases left between them. CDR3 protein: CASSRLAESSYNEQFF. The CDR3 DNA reads as TGTGCCAGCAGTAGATTAGCGGAAAGCTCCTACAATGAGCAGTTCTTC.

This rearrangement joins TRBV5-1 to TRBJ1-4; weak D call: TRBD1 (6 bases). The length of the CDR3 is 15 residues. Per the germline V gene, CDR1 is SGHRS and CDR2 is YFSETQ. Trimming removed 2 bases at V and 6 bases at J, with 14 bases between. The DNA for the CDR3 is TGCGCCAGCAGCTTAGGGGGGGCGCGAGATGAAAAACTGTTTTTT. This encodes CASSLGGARDEKLFF.

This clonotype showed up many times. The chain combines TRBV3-1 with TRBJ2-1; D might be TRBD1 or TRBD2, each matching 5 bases. V gave up 2 bases and J gave up 0 bases, with 14 bases separating them. The CDR3 totals 17 residues. Germline V gene data show CDR1 as LGHDT and CDR2 as YNNKEL (reference sequence). The CDR3 loop reads CASSQQPGPSSYNEQFF. CDR3 coding DNA: TGTGCCAGCAGCCAACAACCGGGACCCAGCTCCTACAATGAGCAGTTCTTC.

In this sample, this clonotype turned up many times. The chain carries TRBV28 and TRBJ2-3; 7 bases fit TRBD2. J lost 0 bases, V lost 2 bases, and 8 bases had no gene match. The CDR3 sequence is 17 residues long. CDR1 and CDR2 from the germline V gene are MDHEN and SYDVKM. CDR3 bases: TGTGCCAGCAGTTTAATGACTAGCCGTGAAAGCACAGATACGCAGTATTTT. This encodes CASSLMTSRESTDTQYF.

At least ten counts were recorded for this clonotype. The genes are TRBV6-1 and TRBJ1-2, with D possibly matching TRBD1 (6 bases). CDR1 and CDR2 from the germline V gene are MNHNS and SASEGT. Trimming pared 0 bases from V and 7 bases from J, leaving 18 bases between. The CDR3 length is 16 residues. CDR3 residues: CASSEAGGGPLSGYTF. The CDR3, as DNA: TGTGCCAGCAGTGAAGCGGGAGGGGGTCCCCTCTCTGGCTACACCTTC.

This clonotype was counted many times. This rearrangement joins TRBV28 to TRBJ1-2; 8 bases fit TRBD1. The CDR3 is made up of 14 amino acids. The V and J ends lost 6 bases and 1 base, in that order; junction bases with no gene match: 4. Looked up from germline, CDR1 is MDHEN and CDR2 is SYDVKM. CDR3 in DNA: TGTGCCAGCAGCGGACAGGGTGGTAACTATGGCTACACCTTC. Translating gives CASSGQGGNYGYTF.

In this sample, this clonotype turned up a few times. The chain is built from TRBV5-1 and TRBJ2-1; the match to TRBD1 covers 7 bases. The length of the CDR3 is 14 residues. Germline V lookup: CDR1 SGHRS, CDR2 YFSETQ. V lost 4 bases to trimming and J lost 7 bases; unmatched junction nucleotides: 8. This CDR3 reads CASSGGQMGNEQFF. The CDR3 nucleotides are TGCGCCAGCAGCGGGGGACAGATGGGAAATGAGCAGTTCTTC.

This clonotype came up many times. V and J are TRBV7-9 and TRBJ1-5; TRBD1 is a possible D gene (6 bases). CDR3 size: 17 residues. Trimming removed 3 bases from V and 0 bases from J, with 15 bases in between. CDR1 and CDR2 (germline): SEHNR, FQNEAQ (reference sequence). Here the CDR3 DNA reads TGTGCCAGCAGCTTGGACAGCGACATTTATAGCAATCAGCCCCAGCATTTT. Its protein is CASSLDSDIYSNQPQHF.

This clonotype was recorded at least ten times. V usage is TRBV11-3 and J usage is TRBJ2-7; a weak D match, TRBD1 (6 bases). The CDR3 length is 13 residues. In germline, CDR1 is SGHNT, CDR2 YENEEA. Trimming removed 3 bases at V and 3 bases at J, with 9 bases between. CDR3 sequence: CASSLDRNYEQYF. The CDR3 DNA sequence: TGTGCCAGCAGCTTGGACAGAAACTACGAGCAGTACTTC.

This clonotype was detected ten times or more. The chain joins TRBV9 to TRBJ1-2; 7 bases match TRBD1. V lost 1 base and J lost 4; bases outside the gene matches: 4. This CDR3 contains 14 residues. Germline assignment: CDR1 SGDLS and CDR2 YYNGEE. The CDR3 DNA reads as TGTGCCAGCAGCGTACAGGGGGGGGCCTATGGCTACACCTTC. Its translation is CASSVQGGAYGYTF.

The sample holds many counts of this clonotype. The chain combines TRBV18 with TRBJ1-5, with a possible D match to TRBD1 (5 bases). The germline V gene has CDR1 KGHSH and CDR2 LQKENI. Trimming left V 6 bases short and J 7 bases short, with 13 bases between. The CDR3 extends over 13 amino acids. The DNA of the CDR3 is TGTGCCAGCTCGCAGGGTTCCGACCAGCCCCAGCATTTT. Translation gives CASSQGSDQPQHF.

This clonotype has more than one count but fewer than ten. CDR3: CASSLTIDRSYEQYF. The CDR3, as DNA: TGTGCCAGCAGCTTAACGATCGACAGGTCCTACGAGCAGTACTTC. V and J are TRBV7-6 and TRBJ2-7, with D tentatively TRBD1 (6 bases). This CDR3 spans 15 amino acids. Deletions cut 2 bases from V and 1 base from J, with 12 bases between. From germline, CDR1 is SGHVS and CDR2 FNYEAQ.

This clonotype was observed a few times. One end of the junction does not line up with germline, which may come from a read error. In DNA form, the CDR3 reads TGTGCCAGCAGTTCCCTACCCCGGCTAGCGGAGCGGAATCAAGAGACCCAGCACTTC. Protein sequence: CASSSLPRLAERNQETQHF. J is TRBJ2-5 and V is TRBV28, with 7 bases lining up with TRBD2. The CDR3 covers 19 residues. Germline CDR1 MDHEN, CDR2 SYDVKM.